These 17 T cell receptor beta chains originate from one sample sequenced in a study of molecular identifiers for immune sequencing clone quantification. TCRdb used MiXCR to reprocess the PCR reads, holding one entry per CDR3 protein. The sample holds about 500,000 distinct CDR3 sequences; about 20% are singletons and the top ten take around 0.84%. Sequenced input: naive CD8+ T cells from blood, with Jurkat cell RNA spiked in. Subset reported: FACS-sorted CD8+CD4-CCR7+CD45RA+ naive T cells. These receptors came from a human donor in good health. Some libraries in this study had Jurkat cell RNA spiked in.

This clonotype was seen ten or more times. V and J are TRBV25-1 and TRBJ2-3; D is unclear. Germline V lookup: CDR1 MGHDK, CDR2 SYGVNS. The CDR3 spans 13 residues. Trimming left V 0 bases short and J 3 bases short, with 4 bases between. CDR3 DNA: TGTGCCAGCAGTGAATACGCGACAGATACGCAGTATTTT. This codes for CASSEYATDTQYF.

This clonotype has just a few counts. The rearrangement joins TRBV6-2 or TRBV6-3 to TRBJ1-1, with unresolved D. The CDR3 is 14 amino acids. From germline, CDR1 is MNHEY and CDR2 SVGEGT. Trimming took off 2 bases at V and 3 bases at J, with 10 bases between the two ends. The CDR3 here is CASSYQVYDTEAFF. DNA of the CDR3: TGTGCCAGCAGTTACCAAGTTTATGACACTGAAGCTTTCTTT.

This clonotype was observed many times. The CDR3 sequence: CASSPIAGGYTDTQYF. The CDR3 DNA sequence: TGTGCCAGCAGTCCGATAGCGGGGGGTTACACAGATACGCAGTATTTT. This chain connects TRBV6-5 to TRBJ2-3; 10 positions agree with TRBD2. V lost 5 bases, J lost 2 bases, and 7 bases stayed unmatched. Germline V gene sequence: CDR1 MNHEY, CDR2 SVGAGI. This CDR3 spans 16 amino acids.

V and J are TRBV12-3 or TRBV12-4 and TRBJ2-2, with TRBD1 matching 9 bases. Losses at the gene ends were 6 bases for V and 6 bases for J; bases not matched to a gene: 8. This CDR3 spans 15 amino acids. The CDR3 nucleotides are TGTGCCAGCAGGGGGGACAGGGAATTTTCCGGGGAGCTGTTTTTT. Encoded protein: CASRGDREFSGELFF.

There are many counts of this clonotype. The chain employs TRBV19 and TRBJ2-3; D unclear. Germline-derived CDR1 and CDR2 are LNHDA and SQIVND (reference sequence). The CDR3 is 14 amino acids. Trimming shortened V by 5 bases and J by 2 bases, and 11 bases separated the two germline ends. The DNA of the CDR3 is TGTGCCAGTAGTTTCAGCAGTTTCACAGATACGCAGTATTTT. This encodes CASSFSSFTDTQYF.

At least ten counts were recorded for this clonotype. The chain joins TRBV5-1 to TRBJ2-3; possibly TRBD2 for D (7 bases). Trimming took off 0 bases at V and 0 bases at J, with 14 bases between the two ends. Germline CDR1 and CDR2: SGHRS and YFSETQ. The CDR3 extends over 17 amino acids. Here the CDR3 reads CASSLAGGATSTDTQYF. The CDR3 region has the DNA TGCGCCAGCAGCTTGGCTGGGGGGGCAACTAGCACAGATACGCAGTATTTT.

The chain has TRBV7-9 and TRBJ1-2; D ambiguous. Germline-derived CDR1 and CDR2 are SEHNR and FQNEAQ (reference sequence). The length of the CDR3 is 13 residues. V was cut by 7 bases and J by 4 bases, with 13 bases left in between. Written as DNA, the CDR3 is TGTGCCAGCACCCCTGAGGGTTCCTATGGCTACACCTTC. As protein: CASTPEGSYGYTF.

This clonotype has at least ten counts. V gene TRBV12-3 or TRBV12-4 combines with J gene TRBJ2-3; D unclear. The CDR3 sequence is 12 residues long. With 2 bases removed from V and 6 bases from J, the gap between germline ends came to 6 bases. CDR3 bases: TGTGCCAGCAGTTTAATCGGGGATACGCAGTATTTT. Translation gives CASSLIGDTQYF.

This clonotype came up a few times. CDR3 sequence (DNA): TGTGCCAGCAGCTTGTCGGGACTACCAAACTACGAGCAGTACTTC. Its protein product is CASSLSGLPNYEQYF. This chain connects TRBV5-6 to TRBJ2-7; 7 bases line up with TRBD2. Trimming at V came to 1 base and at J to 3 bases, leaving 7 bases not matched to a gene. The CDR3 consists of 15 residues. CDR1 SGHDT and CDR2 YYEEEE come from the germline V gene.

This clonotype was detected ten times or more. This sequence joins TRBV4-1 and TRBJ2-7; D gene unclear. Trimming took off 1 base at V and 7 bases at J, with 20 bases between the two ends. In germline, CDR1 is MGHRA, CDR2 YSYEKL. The CDR3 contains 16 residues. CDR3 protein: CASSQGVRESIREQYF. In nucleotides, the CDR3 is TGCGCCAGCAGCCAAGGGGTCCGAGAATCCATACGGGAGCAGTACTTC.

There are many counts of this clonotype. This chain uses TRBV5-1 with TRBJ2-6; D might be TRBD1 or TRBD2, each matching 5 bases. With 0 bases removed from V and 0 bases from J, the gap between germline ends came to 16 bases. CDR3 length equals 19 residues. Germline V gene sequence: CDR1 SGHRS, CDR2 YFSETQ. In nucleotides, the CDR3 is TGCGCCAGCAGCTTGGGTCCTGGCGCAGGGACCTCTGGGGCCAACGTCCTGACTTTC. Translating it yields CASSLGPGAGTSGANVLTF.

This clonotype was picked up many times. The CDR3 loop reads CASSINLLAEAGDTQYF. CDR3 nucleotides: TGCGCCAGCAGCATAAATTTACTAGCGGAGGCAGGAGATACGCAGTATTTT. V is TRBV4-3 and J is TRBJ2-3; 8 bases agree with TRBD2. The CDR3 sequence is 17 residues long. Trimming removed 5 bases from V and 5 bases from J; junction bases left unmatched: 15. Per the germline V gene, CDR1 is LGHNA and CDR2 is YSLEER.

This clonotype was found a few times. The chain links TRBV6-2 or TRBV6-3 to TRBJ1-1; D unclear. There are 13 residues in the CDR3. From germline, CDR1 is MNHEY and CDR2 SVGEGT. Trimming took 0 bases from V and 7 from J, leaving 9 bases between them. As DNA, the CDR3 is TGTGCCAGCAGTTACTCCGGGGAGATTGAAGCTTTCTTT. It encodes CASSYSGEIEAFF.

The V and J genes are TRBV12-3 or TRBV12-4 and TRBJ2-1; D is ambiguous. This CDR3 is built from 12 residues. The V and J ends lost 2 bases and 5 bases respectively, with 4 bases between them. CDR3 protein: CASSLNHNEQFF. CDR3 nucleotides: TGTGCCAGCAGTTTAAACCACAATGAGCAGTTCTTC.

This clonotype has a handful of counts. The rearrangement uses TRBV18 and TRBJ2-1, with D hard to call. Trimming took 2 bases from V and 6 from J, leaving 11 bases between them. This CDR3 spans 14 amino acids. Germline V gene sequence: CDR1 KGHSH, CDR2 LQKENI. The DNA for the CDR3 is TGTGCCAGCTCACCAAAGGGTAGAGGCAATGAGCAGTTCTTC. Encoded protein: CASSPKGRGNEQFF.

This clonotype was seen many times. J is TRBJ2-3 and V is TRBV4-3, with 9 bases fitting TRBD1. Germline V CDR1 and CDR2: LGHNA, YSLEER. V was pared by 3 bases and J by 0 bases, with 1 base of the junction left unmatched. This CDR3 is 15 amino acids long. The CDR3 coding sequence is TGCGCCAGCAGCCAGGGGACAGGGAGCACAGATACGCAGTATTTT. Its protein product is CASSQGTGSTDTQYF.

This clonotype was seen more than once but under ten times. CDR3 region: CASSPSTRTLVSPLHF. The CDR3, as DNA: TGCGCCAGCAGCCCCTCGACACGAACGTTGGTTTCACCCCTCCACTTT. V is TRBV5-1 and J is TRBJ1-6, with no clear D. CDR1 is SGHRS, CDR2 YFSETQ, per germline. The CDR3 loop spans 16 amino acids. V was pared by 4 bases and J by 9 bases, with 20 bases between.